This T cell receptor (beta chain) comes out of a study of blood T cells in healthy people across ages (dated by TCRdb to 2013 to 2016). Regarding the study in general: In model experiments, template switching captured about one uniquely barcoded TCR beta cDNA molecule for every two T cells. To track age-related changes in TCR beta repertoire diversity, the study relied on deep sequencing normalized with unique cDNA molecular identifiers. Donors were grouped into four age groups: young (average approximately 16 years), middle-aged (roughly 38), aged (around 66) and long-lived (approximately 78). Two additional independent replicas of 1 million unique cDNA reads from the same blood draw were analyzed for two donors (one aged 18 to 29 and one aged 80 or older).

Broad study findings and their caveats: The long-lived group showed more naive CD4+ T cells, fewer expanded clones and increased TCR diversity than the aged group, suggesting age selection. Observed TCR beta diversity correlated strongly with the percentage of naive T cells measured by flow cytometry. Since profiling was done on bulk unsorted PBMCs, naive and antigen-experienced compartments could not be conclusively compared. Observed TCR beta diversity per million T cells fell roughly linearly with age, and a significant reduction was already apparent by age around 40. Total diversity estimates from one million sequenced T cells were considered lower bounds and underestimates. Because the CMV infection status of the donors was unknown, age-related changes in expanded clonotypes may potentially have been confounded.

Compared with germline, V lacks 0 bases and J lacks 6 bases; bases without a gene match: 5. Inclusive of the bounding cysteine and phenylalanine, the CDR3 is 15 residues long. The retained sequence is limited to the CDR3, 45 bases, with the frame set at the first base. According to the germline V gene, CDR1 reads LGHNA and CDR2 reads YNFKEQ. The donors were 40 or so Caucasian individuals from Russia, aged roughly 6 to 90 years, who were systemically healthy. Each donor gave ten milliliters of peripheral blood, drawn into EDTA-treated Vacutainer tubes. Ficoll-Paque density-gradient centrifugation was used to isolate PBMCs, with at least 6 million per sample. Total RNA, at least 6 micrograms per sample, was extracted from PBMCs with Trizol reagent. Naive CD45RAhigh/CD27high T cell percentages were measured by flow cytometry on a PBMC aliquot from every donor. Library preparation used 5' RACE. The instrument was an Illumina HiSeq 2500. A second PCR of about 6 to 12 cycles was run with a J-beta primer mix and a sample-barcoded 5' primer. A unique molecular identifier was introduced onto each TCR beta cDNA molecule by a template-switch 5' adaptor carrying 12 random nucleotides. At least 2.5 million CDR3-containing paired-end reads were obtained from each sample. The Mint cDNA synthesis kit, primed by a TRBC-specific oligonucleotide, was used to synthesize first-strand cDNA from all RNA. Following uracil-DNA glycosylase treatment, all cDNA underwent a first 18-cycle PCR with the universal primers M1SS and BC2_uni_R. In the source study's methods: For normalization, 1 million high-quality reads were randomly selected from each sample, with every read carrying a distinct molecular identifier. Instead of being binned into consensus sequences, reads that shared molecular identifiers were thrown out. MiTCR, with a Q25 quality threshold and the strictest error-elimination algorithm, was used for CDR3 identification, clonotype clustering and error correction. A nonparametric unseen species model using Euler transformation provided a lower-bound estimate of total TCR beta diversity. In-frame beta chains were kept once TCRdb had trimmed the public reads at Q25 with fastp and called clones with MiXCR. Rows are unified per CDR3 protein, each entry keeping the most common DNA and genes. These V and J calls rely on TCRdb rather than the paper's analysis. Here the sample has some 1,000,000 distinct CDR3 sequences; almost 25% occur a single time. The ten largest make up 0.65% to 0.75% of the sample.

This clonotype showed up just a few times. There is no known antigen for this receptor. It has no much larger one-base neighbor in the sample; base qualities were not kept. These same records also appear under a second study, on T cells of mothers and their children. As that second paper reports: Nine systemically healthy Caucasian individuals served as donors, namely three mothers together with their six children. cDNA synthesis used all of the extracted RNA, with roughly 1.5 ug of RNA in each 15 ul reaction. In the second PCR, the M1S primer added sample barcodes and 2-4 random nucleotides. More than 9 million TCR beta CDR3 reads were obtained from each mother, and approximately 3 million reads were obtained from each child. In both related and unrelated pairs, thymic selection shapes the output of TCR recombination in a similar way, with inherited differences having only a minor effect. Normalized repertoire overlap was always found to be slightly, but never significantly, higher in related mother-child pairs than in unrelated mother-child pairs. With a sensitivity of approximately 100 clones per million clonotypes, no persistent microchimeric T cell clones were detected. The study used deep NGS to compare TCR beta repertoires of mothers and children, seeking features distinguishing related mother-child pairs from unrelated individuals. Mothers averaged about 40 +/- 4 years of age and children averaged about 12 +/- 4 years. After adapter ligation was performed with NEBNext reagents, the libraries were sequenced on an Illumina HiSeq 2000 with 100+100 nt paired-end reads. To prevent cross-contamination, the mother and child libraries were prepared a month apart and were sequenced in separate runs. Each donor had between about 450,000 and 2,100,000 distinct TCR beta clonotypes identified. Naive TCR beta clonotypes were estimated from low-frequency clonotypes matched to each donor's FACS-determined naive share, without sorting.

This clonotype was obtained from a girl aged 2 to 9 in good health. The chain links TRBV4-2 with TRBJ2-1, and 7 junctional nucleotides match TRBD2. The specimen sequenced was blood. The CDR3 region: CASSQEVPGGNEQFF. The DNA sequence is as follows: TGTGCCAGCAGCCAAGAAGTCCCGGGGGGCAATGAGCAGTTCTTC.